This entry lists 10 T cell receptor beta chains sequenced from one sample in a study of blood T cells in healthy people across ages. Together with a sample-barcoded 5' primer, a J-beta primer mix was included in a second PCR lasting roughly 6 to 12 cycles. TCRdb reanalysed the 5' RACE reads using MiXCR and keeps one entry per CDR3 protein. Here the sample spans 1.2 million to 1.5 million distinct CDR3 sequences, approximately 40% being singletons. Material for sequencing was blood. These receptors were taken from a woman aged 18 to 35 in good health.

The V gene is TRBV6-1, the J gene TRBJ2-3; TRBD2 aligns across 13 bases. CDR1 MNHNS and CDR2 SASEGT come from the germline V gene. V lost 5 bases and J lost 1; bases outside the gene matches: 12. There are 19 residues in the CDR3. The CDR3 reads CASSLMGTSGMFGTDTQYF. The CDR3 DNA reads TGTGCCAGCAGTCTCATGGGGACTAGCGGGATGTTTGGCACAGATACGCAGTATTTT.

This clonotype was counted many times. The rearrangement uses TRBV10-3 and TRBJ1-1; 7 nucleotides match TRBD1. From germline, CDR1 is ENHRY and CDR2 SYGVKD. After removal of 10 bases from V and 1 base from J, the junction contained 15 bases not matched to a gene. The length of the CDR3 is 16 residues. For the CDR3, the DNA is TGTGCCAGCCTGGAGGGGGCAGGGGACGGGAACACTGAAGCTTTCTTT. Protein product: CASLEGAGDGNTEAFF.

This chain connects TRBV7-9 to TRBJ1-2; TRBD1 is a possible D gene (6 bases). Germline CDR1 and CDR2: SEHNR and FQNEAQ (reference sequence). Between the trimmed V and J ends, which lost 6 bases and 5 bases, there was a span of 13 bases. This CDR3 has 13 amino acids. The CDR3 reads CASRGLTGYGYTF. DNA of the CDR3: TGTGCCAGCAGAGGTTTAACAGGGTATGGCTACACCTTC.

This clonotype was recorded a few times. The chain has TRBV7-2 and TRBJ2-4; 11 bases are shared with TRBD2. CDR3 length: 15 amino acids. Losses at the gene ends were 3 bases for V and 5 bases for J; bases not matched to a gene: 3. CDR1 and CDR2 (germline): SGHTA, FQGNSA. The CDR3 loop reads CASSFLAGGENIQYF. CDR3 in DNA: TGTGCCAGCAGCTTTTTAGCGGGGGGGGAAAACATTCAGTACTTC.

This clonotype has more than one count but fewer than ten. CDR3 DNA: TGTGCCAGCACAACAGACGGAAGCTCCTACGAGCAGTACTTC. The encoded protein is CASTTDGSSYEQYF. The chain employs TRBV6-6 and TRBJ2-7; D gene uncertain. Trimming pared 7 bases from V and 0 bases from J, leaving 13 bases between. The CDR3 totals 14 residues. Germline V gives CDR1 MNHNY, CDR2 SVGAGI (reference sequence).

The chain joins TRBV29-1 to TRBJ2-1, with a possible D match to TRBD2 (7 bases). With 1 base removed from V and 2 bases from J, the gap between germline ends came to 30 bases. Germline CDR1 and CDR2: SQVTM and ANQGSEA. This CDR3 is built from 21 residues. The CDR3 loop reads CSVEARPSRGAPTFAYNEQFF. The CDR3 DNA reads TGCAGCGTTGAAGCCCGGCCCAGTCGGGGGGCCCCCACTTTTGCCTACAATGAGCAGTTCTTC.

The chain carries TRBV6-5 and TRBJ2-2; weak D call: TRBD1 (6 bases). The CDR3 has 13 amino acids. In germline, CDR1 is MNHEY, CDR2 SVGAGI. The V gene lost 6 bases and the J gene lost 4 bases, with 9 bases spanning the gap. CDR3 in DNA: TGTGCCAGCAGGGAGACAGGCACCGGGGAGCTGTTTTTT. It encodes CASRETGTGELFF.

V gene TRBV30 combines with J gene TRBJ2-2, with D perhaps matching TRBD1 (7 bases). CDR1 and CDR2 (germline): GTSNPN, SVGIG (reference sequence). The CDR3 spans 13 residues. V dropped 2 bases and J dropped 5 bases, with 9 bases sitting between them. The CDR3, as DNA: TGTGCCTGGAGTCCAGGGGGGACCGGGGAGCTGTTTTTT. It is translated as CAWSPGGTGELFF.

The gene calls are TRBV7-2 and TRBJ2-5; maybe TRBD1 (6 bases). Per germline, CDR1 SGHTA and CDR2 FQGNSA. The CDR3 sequence is 14 residues long. Deletions cut 5 bases from V and 0 bases from J, with 10 bases between. The CDR3 bases are TGTGCCAGCAGCGTGGGACACTACCAAGAGACCCAGTACTTC. Its translation: CASSVGHYQETQYF.

The chain is built from TRBV29-1 and TRBJ2-6, with 7 positions matching TRBD1. The germline V gene encodes CDR1 SQVTM and CDR2 ANQGSEA. The CDR3 totals 17 residues. The ends lost 3 bases at V and 2 bases at J; junction bases unmatched: 10. The CDR3 region is CSVEPGGNLAGANVLTF. As DNA, the CDR3 is TGCAGCGTTGAGCCAGGGGGAAACCTGGCTGGGGCCAACGTCCTGACTTTC.